One sample yielded the 30 T cell receptor beta chains listed below, sequenced in a study of beta chain features in type 1 diabetes. Every isolated RNA sample was fully reverse transcribed, so sequencing captured expressed TCRB transcripts. Repertoires were generated with immunoSEQ multiplex PCR, while TCRdb's copy carries only in-frame clones and drops some. The sample has over 600,000 clones, around 12% seen once. For these TCRs, the target antigens are not known. General study findings and limits: Shortening that was moderate but significant affected the TCRB CDR3s of Type 1 diabetes patients in all four CD4+ subsets.

The sample taken for sequencing was naive CD4+ T cells from blood. These receptors originate from a man aged 25 to 45 with type 1 diabetes.

The chain uses TRBV6-6 and TRBJ1-1; 10 positions agree with TRBD1. CDR1 and CDR2 from the germline V gene are MNHNY and SVGAGI (reference sequence). The length of the CDR3 is 15 residues. J gave up 9 bases and V 6 bases, and 13 bases lay outside the gene matches. This chain's CDR3 is CASSRAGTGEGKAFF. CDR3 sequence (DNA): TGTGCCAGCAGCCGGGCCGGGACAGGGGAAGGAAAAGCTTTCTTT.

A few counts support this clone. The chain has TRBV11-3 and TRBJ2-2; 8 bases match TRBD1. Germline CDR1 and CDR2: SGHNT and YENEEA. Unmatched junction bases numbered 5, after V lost 5 bases and J lost 3 bases. The CDR3 extends over 15 amino acids. This CDR3 is CASSPGGADTGELFF. The DNA for the CDR3 is TGTGCCAGCAGCCCAGGGGGCGCGGACACCGGGGAGCTGTTTTTT.

The J gene is TRBJ1-6, the V gene TRBV19; D is ambiguous. Germline CDR1 reads LNHDA; CDR2 reads SQIVND (reference sequence). The CDR3 is made up of 14 amino acids. Deletions cut 1 base from V and 7 bases from J, with 8 bases between. The CDR3 DNA reads as TGTGCCAGTAGTATAGGTGACGGAAATTCACCCCTCCACTTT. Translating it yields CASSIGDGNSPLHF.

This rearrangement joins TRBV19 to TRBJ1-5; D possibly corresponds to TRBD1 (6 bases). This CDR3 is 16 amino acids long. CDR1 LNHDA and CDR2 SQIVND come from the germline V gene (reference sequence). Trimming shortened V by 1 base and J by 4 bases, and 14 bases separated the two germline ends. The CDR3 region is CASSIGFVRGNQPQHF. CDR3 nucleotides: TGTGCCAGTAGTATAGGTTTTGTCAGGGGAAATCAGCCCCAGCATTTT.

This clone was detected only a few times. The chain recombines TRBV10-2 with TRBJ2-1, with 8 bases fitting TRBD2. From germline, CDR1 is WSHSY and CDR2 SAAADI. The CDR3 sequence is 15 residues long. The V and J ends lost 8 bases and 0 bases, in that order; junction bases with no gene match: 6. DNA for the CDR3: TGCGCCAGCGGGCGGGGGGACCCCTCCTACAATGAGCAGTTCTTC. This codes for CASGRGDPSYNEQFF.

This clone was seen a handful of times. The chain links TRBV5-1 to TRBJ2-7; no definite D call. CDR3 length: 15 residues. The V gene's germline CDR1 is SGHRS and CDR2 YFSETQ. Trimming took off 7 bases at V and 4 bases at J, with 21 bases between the two ends. The CDR3 sequence is CASATTPGRAYEQYF. The CDR3 DNA follows: TGCGCCAGCGCTACGACTCCAGGCCGGGCTTACGAGCAGTACTTC.

This clone appeared a few times. This sequence joins TRBV11-2 and TRBJ2-1; 7 bases fit TRBD2. The ends lost 0 bases at V and 3 bases at J; junction bases unmatched: 8. CDR3 length: 17 amino acids. Germline V CDR1 and CDR2: SGHAT, FQNNGV. CDR3 bases: TGTGCCAGCAGCTTAGAACCTAGCGGAGACATCTACAATGAGCAGTTCTTC. It codes for CASSLEPSGDIYNEQFF.

V gene TRBV6-5 combines with J gene TRBJ2-1; TRBD1 aligns across 8 bases. The germline V gene encodes CDR1 MNHEY and CDR2 SVGAGI. The V and J ends lost 4 bases and 7 bases, in that order; junction bases with no gene match: 6. There are 14 residues in the CDR3. Here the CDR3 reads CASSLTGVRNEQFF. For the CDR3, the DNA is TGTGCCAGCAGTTTGACAGGGGTAAGGAATGAGCAGTTCTTC.

J is TRBJ1-5 and V is TRBV14; D remains ambiguous. The CDR3 has 12 amino acids. Per the germline V gene, CDR1 is SGHDN and CDR2 is FVKESK. Trimming pared 3 bases from V and 7 bases from J, leaving 7 bases between. The CDR3, as DNA: TGTGCCAGCAGCCAGAACGACCAGCCCCAGCATTTT. Amino acid sequence: CASSQNDQPQHF.

The chain uses TRBV19 and TRBJ2-7, with D possibly TRBD1 on 6 matching bases. The CDR3 runs 17 residues. The germline V gene has CDR1 LNHDA and CDR2 SQIVND (reference sequence). With 2 bases removed from V and 4 bases from J, the gap between germline ends came to 21 bases. The chain's CDR3 is CASSIILGRGQLYEQYF. The CDR3 DNA reads TGTGCCAGTAGTATAATTCTAGGACGAGGACAGTTATACGAGCAGTACTTC.

Only a few counts were recorded for this clone. The chain employs TRBV9 and TRBJ2-5, with D possibly being TRBD1 (5 bases). The germline V gene encodes CDR1 SGDLS and CDR2 YYNGEE. This CDR3 region has 15 residues. Trimming removed 2 bases at V and 3 bases at J, with 14 bases between. The CDR3, as DNA: TGTGCCAGCAGCGTGGTAGGGGTGGCTGAAGAGACCCAGTACTTC. Protein product: CASSVVGVAEETQYF.

CDR3 DNA sequence: TGTGCCAGTAGACAGGGGGCTTCGGAGACCCAGTACTTC. Translation gives CASRQGASETQYF. The chain recombines TRBV27 with TRBJ2-5; the match to TRBD1 covers 10 bases. Germline V gene sequence: CDR1 MNHEY, CDR2 SMNVEV (reference sequence). CDR3 size: 13 residues. Germline trimming cut 9 bases from V and 5 bases from J; bases unmatched to any gene: 6.

Written as DNA, the CDR3 is TGCAGCGCCACGAGGTTAGCCTACAATGAGCAGTTCTTC. It encodes CSATRLAYNEQFF. The chain employs TRBV29-1 and TRBJ2-1; D uncertain. The CDR3 loop spans 13 amino acids. Germline lookup yields CDR1 SQVTM and CDR2 ANQGSEA. The ends were cut back, 7 bases at V and 2 bases at J, with 12 bases in the middle.

The rearrangement links TRBV7-9 to TRBJ2-5; no definite D call. The germline CDR1 and CDR2 sequences are SEHNR and FQNEAQ (reference sequence). The CDR3 runs to 13 residues. Trimming removed 5 bases from V and 5 bases from J, with 12 bases in between. The CDR3 is CASSLTVRETQYF. The CDR3 nucleotides read TGTGCCAGCAGCCTGACGGTTCGGGAGACCCAGTACTTC. Full variable domain (remainder filled in from reference TRBV7-9 and TRBJ2-5): DTGVSQNPRHKITKRGQNVTFRCDPISEHNRLYWYRQTLGQGPEFLTYFQNEAQLEKSRLLSDRFSAERPKGSFSTLEIQRTEQGDSAMYLCASSLTVRETQYFGPGTRLLVL.

The chain couples TRBV29-1 to TRBJ2-5; D possibly corresponds to TRBD1 (5 bases). This CDR3 is built from 12 residues. CDR1 and CDR2 from the germline V gene are SQVTM and ANQGSEA. V was clipped by 2 bases and J by 2 bases, with 6 bases between them. DNA of the CDR3: TGCAGCGTTGAAAAGGGGCAAGAGACCCAGTACTTC. Its translation: CSVEKGQETQYF.

This clone has a handful of counts. The rearrangement joins TRBV27 to TRBJ2-7; D uncertain. Germline values: CDR1 MNHEY, CDR2 SMNVEV (reference sequence). Trimming removed 5 bases at V and 0 bases at J, with 8 bases between. The CDR3 extends over 13 amino acids. CDR3 nucleotide sequence: TGTGCCAGCAGTAGTTGGAGCTCCTACGAGCAGTACTTC. This sequence encodes CASSSWSSYEQYF.

This clone was seen only a few times. The chain links TRBV23-1 to TRBJ2-2; possibly TRBD1 or TRBD2 for D (5 bases each). TRBV23-1 is treated as an ORF (open reading frame) with a function not yet certain. The CDR3 consists of 16 residues. Trimming shortened V by 5 bases and J by 4 bases, and 17 bases separated the two germline ends. CDR3 nucleotide sequence: TGCGCCAGCAGTAATTTCCGGGACGGAGGCACCGGGGAGCTGTTTTTT. Protein sequence: CASSNFRDGGTGELFF.

This clone was recorded a few times. The chain links TRBV11-3 to TRBJ1-4; a weak D match, TRBD1 (6 bases). Germline CDR1 reads SGHNT; CDR2 reads YENEEA. V gave up 6 bases and J gave up 6 bases, with 17 bases separating them. The CDR3 has 15 residues. CDR3 sequence: CASSEQGGGDEKLFF. As DNA, the CDR3 is TGTGCCAGCAGTGAACAGGGTGGGGGCGATGAAAAACTGTTTTTT.

V usage is TRBV2 and J usage is TRBJ2-5, with no clear D. The germline CDR1 and CDR2 sequences are SNHLY and FYNNEI. The CDR3 is 11 amino acids. Trimming removed 8 bases at V and 2 bases at J, with 6 bases between. CDR3 amino acids: CASQQQETQYF. CDR3 in DNA: TGTGCCAGCCAACAGCAAGAGACCCAGTACTTC.

The V gene is TRBV2, the J gene TRBJ1-1, with a tentative D call TRBD1 (5 bases). There are 14 residues in the CDR3. Germline CDR1 is SNHLY and CDR2 is FYNNEI. Trimming pared 5 bases from V and 1 base from J, leaving 11 bases between. This CDR3 is CASSRQLSNTEAFF. The CDR3 DNA sequence: TGTGCCAGCAGTAGACAGCTGTCGAACACTGAAGCTTTCTTT.

To note about this clone: This sample also contains other DNA sequences that code for the same CDR3. J is TRBJ2-1 and V is TRBV5-6, with 8 bases aligning to TRBD1. CDR1 is SGHDT, CDR2 YYEEEE, per germline. Losses at the gene ends were 0 bases for V and 7 bases for J; bases not matched to a gene: 0. This CDR3 has 13 amino acids. The CDR3 loop reads CASSLGTGNEQFF. CDR3 sequence (DNA): TGTGCCAGCAGCTTGGGGACAGGGAATGAGCAGTTCTTC. Drawing the rest from reference TRBV5-6 and TRBJ2-1, the complete variable domain is DAGVTQSPTHLIKTRGQQVTLRCSPKSGHDTVSWYQQALGQGPQFIFQYYEEEERQRGNFPDRFSGHQFPNYSSELNVNALLLGDSALYLCASSLGTGNEQFFGPGTRLTVL.

As for this clone: Other DNA sequences of this sample code for an identical CDR3. The chain carries TRBV7-2 and TRBJ2-2, with D possibly being TRBD1 (5 bases). From germline, CDR1 is SGHTA and CDR2 FQGNSA. CDR3 length: 14 residues. Trimming cost V 0 bases and J 5 bases, with 7 bases left between them. The CDR3 sequence is CASSLASGTGELFF. The CDR3 DNA reads as TGTGCCAGCAGCTTAGCGTCAGGGACCGGGGAGCTGTTTTTT.

This clone was picked up a small number of times. The chain is built from TRBV5-1 and TRBJ2-5; TRBD1 matches 7 bases. The trim removed 4 bases at V and 2 bases at J, leaving 8 bases unmatched. The CDR3 spans 15 residues. The germline CDR1 and CDR2 sequences are SGHRS and YFSETQ. The CDR3 reads CASSVAGTVQETQYF. CDR3 in DNA: TGCGCCAGCAGCGTGGCCGGGACAGTACAAGAGACCCAGTACTTC.

This clone showed up just a few times. V is TRBV19 and J is TRBJ1-2; D remains ambiguous. V was clipped by 8 bases and J by 4 bases, with 11 bases between them. The V gene's germline CDR1 is LNHDA and CDR2 SQIVND (reference sequence). The CDR3 has 12 amino acids. Here the CDR3 reads CASFRAGYGYTF. For the CDR3, the DNA is TGTGCCAGTTTTAGGGCGGGCTATGGCTACACCTTC.

This chain connects TRBV19 to TRBJ2-3, with 11 bases lining up with TRBD2. Germline CDR1 and CDR2: LNHDA and SQIVND (reference sequence). V was pared by 9 bases and J by 5 bases, with 13 bases of the junction left unmatched. The CDR3 consists of 16 residues. The CDR3 here is CASQQVAGGHGDTQYF. CDR3 coding DNA: TGTGCCAGCCAACAGGTAGCGGGGGGGCATGGAGATACGCAGTATTTT.

The V gene is TRBV6-1, the J gene TRBJ1-2; 9 bases are a match to TRBD1. CDR1 is MNHNS, CDR2 SASEGT, per germline. The CDR3 is made up of 13 amino acids. Trimming at V came to 1 base and at J to 14 bases, leaving 8 bases not matched to a gene. Written as DNA, the CDR3 is TGTGCCAGCAGTGAAGACCGGGACAGGGTTTATACCTTC. It specifies CASSEDRDRVYTF.

This clone was observed a few times. V and J are TRBV5-4 and TRBJ2-2; tentative D call: TRBD1 (5 bases). Deletions cut 0 bases from V and 5 bases from J, with 14 bases between. Germline CDR1 reads SGHNT; CDR2 reads YYREEE (reference sequence). CDR3 length equals 16 residues. Written as DNA, the CDR3 is TGTGCCAGCAGCTTGGACGGGCAGGGAAGAACCGGGGAGCTGTTTTTT. It is translated as CASSLDGQGRTGELFF.

This clone has only a few counts. The rearrangement uses TRBV11-3 and TRBJ2-5, with TRBD2 matching over 9 bases. This CDR3 contains 14 residues. From germline, CDR1 is SGHNT and CDR2 YENEEA. With 1 base clipped from V and 14 bases from J, the junction kept 11 bases outside the gene matches. The CDR3 protein is CASSLVSSGAPVYF. Written as DNA, the CDR3 is TGTGCCAGCAGCTTAGTTTCTAGCGGGGCCCCTGTTTACTTC.

This clone was seen only a few times. V usage is TRBV25-1 and J usage is TRBJ1-6; 10 nucleotides line up with TRBD1. The CDR3 is made up of 16 amino acids. Germline V gene lookup returns CDR1 MGHDK and CDR2 SYGVNS. The V and J ends lost 2 bases and 10 bases, in that order; junction bases with no gene match: 8. CDR3 coding DNA: TGTGCCAGCAGTGAACCGACAGGGGGCACGGGGTCACCCCTCCACTTT. It is translated as CASSEPTGGTGSPLHF.

The table lists this clone with a few counts. This same CDR3 is encoded by further DNA sequences in the sample. The chain couples TRBV2 to TRBJ2-5; D is possibly TRBD1 (6 bases). The germline V gene has CDR1 SNHLY and CDR2 FYNNEI. The CDR3 contains 13 residues. V lost 4 bases to trimming and J lost 1 base, with 7 bases between them. The DNA of the CDR3 is TGTGCCAGCAGTGGGACAGCCCAAGAGACCCAGTACTTC. It translates to CASSGTAQETQYF.